The 27 T cell receptor beta chains below were found in one sample sequenced in a study of PD-1 blockade in classical Hodgkin lymphoma. The time point was: cycle 4 day 1 (C4D1), after more than 5 weeks of nivolumab. Every one of the patients relapsed after autologous stem cell transplantation (brentuximab vedotin exposure was variable). TCRdb keeps only in-frame clones here, not all; method: immunoSEQ multiplex PCR. The sample has some 90,000 clones, 83% seen once. The input for sequencing was peripheral blood mononuclear cells (PBMCs), taken before the fourth cycle of nivolumab. The origin of the receptors is a human donor with classical Hodgkin lymphoma.

The chain recombines TRBV19 with TRBJ2-2, with 11 nucleotides matching TRBD2. V was clipped by 6 bases and J by 6 bases; unmatched bases: 6. Germline CDR1 reads LNHDA; CDR2 reads SQIVND (reference sequence). The CDR3 contains 15 residues. CDR3 loop: CASRLLAGAAGELFF. The CDR3 DNA follows: TGTGCCAGTAGGCTACTAGCGGGAGCGGCCGGGGAGCTGTTTTTT.

The sample holds a few counts of this clone. The chain has TRBV5-1 and TRBJ2-5; D gene uncertain. Germline CDR1 is SGHRS and CDR2 is YFSETQ. The length of the CDR3 is 14 residues. V was pared by 4 bases and J by 4 bases, with 14 bases between. This CDR3 is CASSVGLSGETQYF. The CDR3 DNA reads TGCGCCAGCAGCGTGGGTCTGTCGGGAGAGACCCAGTACTTC.

This rearrangement joins TRBV19 to TRBJ2-6, with 7 bases identical to TRBD2. Unmatched junction bases numbered 3, after V lost 5 bases and J lost 2 bases. The CDR3 length is 15 residues. Germline V gene lookup returns CDR1 LNHDA and CDR2 SQIVND (reference sequence). DNA for the CDR3: TGTGCCAGTAGTCTTCGGGAGGCTGGGGCCAACGTCCTGACTTTC. Protein product: CASSLREAGANVLTF.

The table lists this clone with a few counts. V is TRBV18 and J is TRBJ2-2; 13 bases are shared with TRBD2. The trim removed 4 bases at V and 6 bases at J, leaving 5 bases unmatched. Germline V lookup: CDR1 KGHSH, CDR2 LQKENI. This CDR3 is built from 16 residues. This chain's CDR3 is CASSQTSGRASGELFF. The CDR3 region has the DNA TGTGCCAGCTCACAAACTAGCGGGAGGGCCTCCGGGGAGCTGTTTTTT.

The chain has TRBV19 and TRBJ2-4, with 8 bases aligning to TRBD1. V was pared by 5 bases and J by 0 bases, with 9 bases of the junction left unmatched. From germline, CDR1 is LNHDA and CDR2 SQIVND (reference sequence). The CDR3 length is 17 residues. The CDR3 region has the DNA TGTGCCAGTAGTGCGGAGACAGGGGCGCTAGCCAAAAACATTCAGTACTTC. Its protein product is CASSAETGALAKNIQYF.

V and J are TRBV30 and TRBJ2-7; D is ambiguous. Germline CDR1 and CDR2: GTSNPN and SVGIG (reference sequence). There are 13 residues in the CDR3. The V end was cut by 2 bases, the J end by 6 bases, with 14 bases between. The CDR3 is CAWSSDLSGEQYF. DNA of the CDR3: TGTGCCTGGAGTTCCGACCTCTCCGGCGAGCAGTACTTC.

The chain has TRBV7-2 and TRBJ2-7; tentative D call: TRBD2 (6 bases). This CDR3 has 15 amino acids. V was trimmed by 1 base and J by 1 base, leaving 11 bases between them. The germline CDR1 and CDR2 sequences are SGHTA and FQGNSA. In nucleotides, the CDR3 is TGTGCCAGCAGCTTAGGTCGTGGGGGGTCCTACGAGCAGTACTTC. Its translation is CASSLGRGGSYEQYF.

This clone was seen more than once but under ten times. The chain carries TRBV27 and TRBJ2-5; tentatively, D is TRBD2 (6 bases). The CDR3 is 14 amino acids. Trimming shortened V by 0 bases and J by 6 bases, and 11 bases separated the two germline ends. Germline CDR1 is MNHEY and CDR2 is SMNVEV (reference sequence). The CDR3 nucleotides read TGTGCCAGCAGTTTATCGACTAGGATGAAGACCCAGTACTTC. Translation: CASSLSTRMKTQYF.

This clone was seen once. The chain combines TRBV19 with TRBJ2-5; 9 bases fit TRBD1. J lost 4 bases, V lost 6 bases, and 6 bases had no gene match. This CDR3 has 14 residues. The germline CDR1 and CDR2 sequences are LNHDA and SQIVND (reference sequence). DNA for the CDR3: TGTGCCAGTAGCCAACAGGGGGCAGGAGAGACCCAGTACTTC. Protein sequence: CASSQQGAGETQYF.

The genes are TRBV15 and TRBJ2-2, with TRBD2 matching 9 bases. The CDR3 is 16 amino acids. Germline CDR1 reads LNHNV; CDR2 reads YYDKDF (reference sequence). The V gene end was trimmed by 1 base and the J gene end by 7 bases; junction bases not matched to a gene: 7. The CDR3 sequence: CATSRGSGREVGELFF. As DNA, the CDR3 is TGTGCCACCAGCAGAGGTAGCGGGAGAGAAGTCGGGGAGCTGTTTTTT.

There are a few counts of this clone. The chain joins TRBV18 to TRBJ2-7; 14 bases line up with TRBD2. Per the germline V gene, CDR1 is KGHSH and CDR2 is LQKENI. The junction had 12 bases not matched to a gene; V was cut back by 9 bases and J by 2 bases. The CDR3 consists of 17 residues. The CDR3 bases are TGTGCCAGTTCCCCGGGACTAGCGGGAGTGGGGGCCTACGAGCAGTACTTC. Translating gives CASSPGLAGVGAYEQYF.

This chain joins TRBV19 and TRBJ2-2; tentatively, D is TRBD2 (7 bases). There are 15 residues in the CDR3. Trimming cost V 10 bases and J 2 bases, with 17 bases left between them. CDR1 is LNHDA and CDR2 is SQIVND in the germline V gene (reference sequence). Here the CDR3 reads CATRWGGQNTGELFF. CDR3 nucleotide sequence: TGTGCCACCCGTTGGGGGGGGCAAAACACCGGGGAGCTGTTTTTT.

This clone occurred a few times. The chain combines TRBV10-3 with TRBJ1-1; 8 bases map to TRBD1. CDR1 and CDR2 (germline): ENHRY, SYGVKD. The CDR3 runs to 14 residues. Unmatched junction bases numbered 2, after V lost 4 bases and J lost 1 base. The CDR3 loop is CAISATGANTEAFF. CDR3 coding DNA: TGTGCCATCAGTGCGACAGGGGCGAACACTGAAGCTTTCTTT.

This clone was detected only once. As DNA, the CDR3 is TGTGCCAGCAGTGAAGCGCTTCCCGGACTTAATACGCAGTATTTT. Translating it yields CASSEALPGLNTQYF. The V gene is TRBV2, the J gene TRBJ2-3; D may be TRBD2 (5 bases). The CDR3 loop spans 15 amino acids. Germline CDR1 is SNHLY and CDR2 is FYNNEI. V was clipped by 0 bases and J by 7 bases, with 14 bases between them.

This chain uses TRBV2 with TRBJ1-1, with D possibly TRBD1 on 5 matching bases. This CDR3 is 13 amino acids long. CDR1 and CDR2 (germline): SNHLY, FYNNEI. V was shortened by 11 bases and J by 4 bases, with 17 bases between the two germline ends. The CDR3 DNA is TGTGCCGGGGGAGTCGCGAGGTTCACTGAAGCTTTCTTT. Amino acids: CAGGVARFTEAFF.

The V and J genes are TRBV5-1 and TRBJ1-2; D remains ambiguous. Trimming stripped 4 bases from V and 4 bases from J, with 17 bases between. The CDR3 totals 15 residues. Looked up from germline, CDR1 is SGHRS and CDR2 is YFSETQ. The CDR3 DNA sequence: TGCGCCAGCAGCAAGACTCCCGAAATCCTCTATGGCTACACCTTC. Translating it yields CASSKTPEILYGYTF.

The rearrangement uses TRBV18 and TRBJ1-5; the match to TRBD1 covers 7 bases. Germline CDR1 reads KGHSH; CDR2 reads LQKENI. The CDR3 extends over 15 amino acids. V was clipped by 5 bases and J by 2 bases; unmatched bases: 6. The CDR3 spells CASSNRGDGNQPQHF. The CDR3, as DNA: TGTGCCAGCTCAAACAGGGGAGACGGCAATCAGCCCCAGCATTTT.

The rearrangement joins TRBV2 to TRBJ1-2; no firm D call. Germline CDR1 is SNHLY and CDR2 is FYNNEI. This CDR3 is built from 12 residues. Trimming took off 3 bases at V and 1 base at J, with 3 bases between the two ends. CDR3 coding DNA: TGTGCCAGCAGTGAGGTTAACTATGGCTACACCTTC. Encoded protein: CASSEVNYGYTF.

J is TRBJ2-2 and V is TRBV11-3, with D tentatively TRBD2 (5 bases). Trimming took off 6 bases at V and 1 base at J, with 15 bases between the two ends. Germline lookup yields CDR1 SGHNT and CDR2 YENEEA. The CDR3 has 16 amino acids. CDR3 region: CASSPQGGQNTGELFF. The CDR3 DNA follows: TGTGCCAGCAGTCCACAAGGCGGGCAGAACACCGGGGAGCTGTTTTTT.

The V and J genes are TRBV29-1 and TRBJ2-7; D unresolved. Germline CDR1 SQVTM, CDR2 ANQGSEA. The CDR3 loop spans 13 amino acids. Trimming shortened V by 6 bases and J by 3 bases, and 15 bases separated the two germline ends. In DNA form, the CDR3 reads TGCAGCGTACCCCTGGACGTAAGCTACGAGCAGTACTTC. This sequence encodes CSVPLDVSYEQYF.

The chain carries TRBV7-8 and TRBJ2-3; possibly TRBD2 for D (5 bases). Germline V CDR1 and CDR2: SGHVS, FQNEAQ. Between the trimmed V and J ends, which lost 8 bases and 6 bases, there was a span of 15 bases. The CDR3 runs to 13 residues. CDR3 loop: CASHLPGEDTQYF. Written as DNA, the CDR3 is TGTGCCAGCCACCTGCCTGGGGAGGATACGCAGTATTTT.

The rearrangement links TRBV5-5 to TRBJ1-1, with D unclear. This CDR3 comprises 14 residues. The V end was cut by 0 bases, the J end by 1 base, with 7 bases between. Germline values: CDR1 SGHKS, CDR2 YYEKEE (reference sequence). The CDR3 DNA sequence: TGTGCCAGCAGCTTGGTTCCGGAGAACACTGAAGCTTTCTTT. The encoded protein is CASSLVPENTEAFF.

CDR3 amino acids: CASSLEVARLAGGSRETQYF. The CDR3, as DNA: TGTGCCAGCAGCTTAGAGGTGGCCCGACTAGCGGGAGGATCAAGGGAGACCCAGTACTTC. The chain employs TRBV7-6 and TRBJ2-5, with 13 bases fitting TRBD2. The germline V gene encodes CDR1 SGHVS and CDR2 FNYEAQ. Trimming took 1 base from V and 5 from J; bases not matched to a gene: 16. The CDR3 is made up of 20 amino acids. Complete variable domain (other parts from reference TRBV7-6 and TRBJ2-5): GAGVSQSPRYKVTKRGQDVALRCDPISGHVSLYWYRQALGQGPEFLTYFNYEAQQDKSGLPNDRFSAERPEGSISTLTIQRTEQRDSAMYRCASSLEVARLAGGSRETQYFGPGTRLLVL.

The V gene is TRBV28, the J gene TRBJ2-7, with 7 nucleotides matching TRBD1. Unmatched junction bases numbered 7, after V lost 7 bases and J lost 4 bases. Germline values: CDR1 MDHEN, CDR2 SYDVKM. The CDR3 is 13 residues long. The CDR3 reads CASTRDSPYEQYF. CDR3 sequence (DNA): TGTGCCAGCACGAGGGACAGCCCTTACGAGCAGTACTTC.

This clone was detected a few times. The genes are TRBV9 and TRBJ2-3; 14 nucleotides line up with TRBD2. The ends lost 1 base at V and 4 bases at J; junction bases unmatched: 11. CDR1 SGDLS and CDR2 YYNGEE come from the germline V gene. There are 19 residues in the CDR3. As DNA, the CDR3 is TGTGCCAGCAGCGTAACTCTATCCGGGACTAGCGGGAGAGCAGATACGCAGTATTTT. Its translation is CASSVTLSGTSGRADTQYF. Based on the CDR3 plus reference TRBV9 and TRBJ2-3, the full variable domain is DSGVTQTPKHLITATGQRVTLRCSPRSGDLSVYWYQQSLDQGLQFLIQYYNGEERAKGNILERFSAQQFPDLHSELNLSSLELGDSALYFCASSVTLSGTSGRADTQYFGPGTRLTVL.

The V call is TRBV18, the J call TRBJ1-1; D may be TRBD1 (6 bases). V lost 1 base and J 1 base, leaving 7 bases between the germline ends. Germline CDR1 is KGHSH and CDR2 is LQKENI. This CDR3 has 14 amino acids. The chain's CDR3 is CASSPLDRNTEAFF. The CDR3 coding sequence is TGTGCCAGCTCACCACTGGACAGGAACACTGAAGCTTTCTTT. Full variable domain (outside the CDR3, taken from reference TRBV18 and TRBJ1-1): NAGVMQNPRHLVRRRGQEARLRCSPMKGHSHVYWYRQLPEEGLKFMVYLQKENIIDESGMPKERFSAEFPKEGPSILRIQQVVRGDSAAYFCASSPLDRNTEAFFGQGTRLTVV.

The V and J genes are TRBV28 and TRBJ1-1, with a possible D match to TRBD1 (6 bases). This CDR3 has 14 amino acids. With 6 bases removed from V and 0 bases from J, the gap between germline ends came to 11 bases. Germline V gene data show CDR1 as MDHEN and CDR2 as SYDVKM. In nucleotides, the CDR3 is TGTGCCAGCAGGGGGGGGCTCATGAACACTGAAGCTTTCTTT. This gives the protein CASRGGLMNTEAFF.